Sequencing of this TCR beta chain was carried out in a study of glioma-infiltrating T cells after dendritic cell vaccination. Whole-study context: Samples are from glioblastoma patients in Phase I and II dendritic cell vaccine trials. Study-wide results and caveats: Few patients contributed both blood and tumor specimens. Survival was not directly related to TCR clonality in these patients.

TCRB CDR3 was amplified from 2 ug genomic DNA or less. TCRdb keeps only in-frame clones here, not all; method: immunoSEQ multiplex PCR. The sample records about 73,000 clones, roughly 87% being singletons. The CDR3 covers 14 residues. The germline V gene encodes CDR1 MNHNS and CDR2 SASEGT. With V trimmed by 7 bases and J by 0 bases, 6 bases remained unmatched. This clone was observed a few times. Antigen: not known. The input for sequencing was blood, taken before dendritic cell vaccination. The V call is TRBV6-1, the J call TRBJ2-7, with 7 bases lining up with TRBD1. The sequence came from a human donor with glioblastoma. The CDR3 coding sequence is TGTGCCAGCACAAGACAGGGCAGCTCCTACGAGCAGTACTTC. Translating it yields CASTRQGSSYEQYF.